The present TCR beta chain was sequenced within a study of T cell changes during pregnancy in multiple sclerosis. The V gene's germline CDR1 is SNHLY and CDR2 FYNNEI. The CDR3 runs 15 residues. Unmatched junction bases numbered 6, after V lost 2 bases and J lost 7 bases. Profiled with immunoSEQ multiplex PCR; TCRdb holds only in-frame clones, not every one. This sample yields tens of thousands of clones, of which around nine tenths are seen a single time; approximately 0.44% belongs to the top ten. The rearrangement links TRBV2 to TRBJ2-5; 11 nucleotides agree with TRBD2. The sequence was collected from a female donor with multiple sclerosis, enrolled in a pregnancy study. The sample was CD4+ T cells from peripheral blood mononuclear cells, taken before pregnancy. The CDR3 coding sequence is TGTGCCAGCAGTGAATCTAGCGGGGGGCAGGCGACCCAGTACTTC. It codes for CASSESSGGQATQYF.